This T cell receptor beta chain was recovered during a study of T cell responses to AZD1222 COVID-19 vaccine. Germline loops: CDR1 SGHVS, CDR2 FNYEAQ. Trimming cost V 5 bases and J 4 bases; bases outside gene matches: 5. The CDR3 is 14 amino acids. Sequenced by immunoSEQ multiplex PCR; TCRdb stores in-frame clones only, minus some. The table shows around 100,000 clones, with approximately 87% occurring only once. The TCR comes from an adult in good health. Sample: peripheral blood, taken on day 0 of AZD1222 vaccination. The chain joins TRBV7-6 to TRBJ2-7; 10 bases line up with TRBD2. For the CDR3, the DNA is TGTGCCAGCAGCCCGGAGCGGGGGGGGTACGAGCAGTACTTC. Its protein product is CASSPERGGYEQYF.